The table lists the clone carrying this TCR beta chain with a few counts. The target antigen is unknown. The sample belongs to a study of beta chain features in type 1 diabetes. Across the study: All samples yielded about 100 million examined sorted cells.

Since all of the isolated RNA was reverse transcribed, expressed TCRB transcripts were what got sequenced. Sequencing used immunoSEQ multiplex PCR; TCRdb keeps in-frame clones, though not all of them. Of around 300,000 clones in the sample, 13% to 15% were seen once. Trimming pared 6 bases from V and 6 bases from J, leaving 12 bases between. The length of the CDR3 is 13 residues. The germline V gene has CDR1 LGHNT and CDR2 FRNRAP. Overall study findings and caveats: A greater similarity of naive, central memory and Treg TCRB repertoires was seen among patients than among healthy donors.

The chain links TRBV12-5 to TRBJ2-1; D unresolved. This clonotype was obtained from a man younger than 40 in good health. The sample comprised central memory CD4+ T cells from blood. The DNA of the CDR3 is TGTGCTAGTGGCCCCCCGGCCGTCAATGAGCAGTTCTTC. This sequence encodes CASGPPAVNEQFF. The variable domain in full, with the rest retrieved from reference TRBV12-5 and TRBJ2-1, is DARVTQTPRHKVTEMGQEVTMRCQPILGHNTVFWYRQTMMQGLELLAYFRNRAPLDDSGMPKDRFSAEMPDATLATLKIQPSEPRDSAVYFCASGPPAVNEQFFGPGTRLTVL.